The present entry profiles one T cell receptor (beta chain) with its context. Sequencing used immunoSEQ multiplex PCR; TCRdb keeps in-frame clones, though not all of them. The sample has about 170,000 clones, about 83% seen once. The CDR3 is made up of 18 amino acids. The data derive from a study of blood T cell repertoires in COVID-19. In the study overall: The United States, Italy and Spain provided the acute and convalescent COVID-19 samples. In each case, the material was cDNA or gDNA derived from T cells, B-cell-depleted T cells, or PBMCs.

Sequenced: peripheral blood. The chain has TRBV21-1 and TRBJ1-5; TRBD1 is the table's D call, not checked against the DNA. TRBV21-1 is an annotated pseudogene. This clonotype originated in a woman in her sixties or seventies who had recovered from COVID-19. The CDR3 region has the DNA TGTGCCAGCAGCCCCCCCGGGACAGCCCGTGATAGCAATCAGCCCCAGCATTTT. This codes for CASSPPGTARDSNQPQHF.